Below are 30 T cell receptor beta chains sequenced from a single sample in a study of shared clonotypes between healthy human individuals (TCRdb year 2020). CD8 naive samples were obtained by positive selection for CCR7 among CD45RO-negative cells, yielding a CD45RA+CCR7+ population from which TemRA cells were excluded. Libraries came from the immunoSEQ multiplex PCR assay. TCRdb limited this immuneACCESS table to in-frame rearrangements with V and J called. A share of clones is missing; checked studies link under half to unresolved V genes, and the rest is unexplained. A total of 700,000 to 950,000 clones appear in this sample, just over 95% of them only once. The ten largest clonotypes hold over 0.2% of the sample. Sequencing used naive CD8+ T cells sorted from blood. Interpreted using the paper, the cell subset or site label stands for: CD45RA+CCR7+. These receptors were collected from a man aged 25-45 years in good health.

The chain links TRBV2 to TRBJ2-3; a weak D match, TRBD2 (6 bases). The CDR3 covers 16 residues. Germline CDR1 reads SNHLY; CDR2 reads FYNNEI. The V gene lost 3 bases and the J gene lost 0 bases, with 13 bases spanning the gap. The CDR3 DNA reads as TGTGCCAGCAGTGATAGTCGGGGGTTAAGCACAGATACGCAGTATTTT. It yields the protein CASSDSRGLSTDTQYF.

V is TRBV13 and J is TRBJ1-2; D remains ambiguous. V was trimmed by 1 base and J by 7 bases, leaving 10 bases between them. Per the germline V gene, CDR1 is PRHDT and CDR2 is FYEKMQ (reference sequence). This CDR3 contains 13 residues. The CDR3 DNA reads TGTGCCAGCAGCTTAGAACATACCGGTGGCTACACCTTC. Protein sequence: CASSLEHTGGYTF.

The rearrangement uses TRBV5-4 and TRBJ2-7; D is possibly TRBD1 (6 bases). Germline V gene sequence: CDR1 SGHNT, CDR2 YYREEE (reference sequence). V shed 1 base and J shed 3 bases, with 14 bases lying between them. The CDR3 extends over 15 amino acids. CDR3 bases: TGTGCCAGCAGCTTGTCTTACAGGGTATACTACGAGCAGTACTTC. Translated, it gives CASSLSYRVYYEQYF.

This CDR3 reads CASSRLGQDVEQFF. In DNA, the CDR3 is TGTGCCAGCAGCCGCCTGGGACAGGACGTGGAGCAGTTCTTC. V gene TRBV7-6 combines with J gene TRBJ2-1, with TRBD1 matching 8 bases. CDR1 is SGHVS, CDR2 FNYEAQ, per germline. The CDR3 has 14 residues. Unmatched junction bases numbered 10, after V lost 5 bases and J lost 10 bases.

For the CDR3, the DNA is TGTGCCAGCAGTGTGGGAAGGGGCGGACAGCCCCAGCATTTT. It yields the protein CASSVGRGGQPQHF. V gene TRBV2 combines with J gene TRBJ1-5, with D tentatively TRBD1 (5 bases). The germline V gene has CDR1 SNHLY and CDR2 FYNNEI. V lost 4 bases, J lost 7 bases, and 14 bases lay in between. This CDR3 spans 14 amino acids. The entire variable domain, with the rest obtained from reference TRBV2 and TRBJ1-5, is as follows: EPEVTQTPSHQVTQMGQEVILRCVPISNHLYFYWYRQILGQKVEFLVSFYNNEISEKSEIFDDQFSVERPDGSNFTLKIRSTKLEDSAMYFCASSVGRGGQPQHFGDGTRLSIL.

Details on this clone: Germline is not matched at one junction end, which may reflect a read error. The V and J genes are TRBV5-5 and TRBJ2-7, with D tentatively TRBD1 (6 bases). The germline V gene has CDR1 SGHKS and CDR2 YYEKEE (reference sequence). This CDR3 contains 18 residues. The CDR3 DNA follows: TGTGCCAGCAGTTTGGAAGGGGGTCCCATAGGCAGGGCCAACGAGCAGTACTTC. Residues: CASSLEGGPIGRANEQYF.

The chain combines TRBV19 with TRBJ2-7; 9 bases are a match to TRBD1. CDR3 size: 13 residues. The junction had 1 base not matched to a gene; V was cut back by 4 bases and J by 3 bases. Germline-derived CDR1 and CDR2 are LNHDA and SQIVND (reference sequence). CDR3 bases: TGTGCCAGTAGTAAGGGACAGGGCTACGAGCAGTACTTC. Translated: CASSKGQGYEQYF.

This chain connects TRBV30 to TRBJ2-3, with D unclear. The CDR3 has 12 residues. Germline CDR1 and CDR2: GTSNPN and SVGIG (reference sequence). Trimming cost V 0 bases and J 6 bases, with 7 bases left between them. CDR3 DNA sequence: TGTGCCTGGAGTGTAATTACCGATACGCAGTATTTT. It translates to CAWSVITDTQYF.

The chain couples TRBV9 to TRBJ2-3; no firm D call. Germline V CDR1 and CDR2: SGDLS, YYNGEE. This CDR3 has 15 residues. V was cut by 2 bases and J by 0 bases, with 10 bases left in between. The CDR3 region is CASSVYGTSTDTQYF. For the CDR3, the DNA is TGTGCCAGCAGCGTCTACGGAACTAGCACAGATACGCAGTATTTT.

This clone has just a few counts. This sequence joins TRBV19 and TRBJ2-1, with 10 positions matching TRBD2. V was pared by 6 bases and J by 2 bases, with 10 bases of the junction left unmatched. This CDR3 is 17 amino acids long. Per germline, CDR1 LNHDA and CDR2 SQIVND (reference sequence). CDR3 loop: CASSPGTSEGAYNEQFF. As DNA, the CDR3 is TGTGCCAGTAGCCCCGGGACTAGCGAAGGAGCCTACAATGAGCAGTTCTTC.

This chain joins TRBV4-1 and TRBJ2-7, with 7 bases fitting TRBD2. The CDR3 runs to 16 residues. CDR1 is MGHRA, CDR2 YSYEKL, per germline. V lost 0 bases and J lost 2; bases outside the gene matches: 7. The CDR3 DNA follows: TGCGCCAGCAGCCAAGATCTTAATGGACTAGCCTACGAGCAGTACTTC. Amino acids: CASSQDLNGLAYEQYF.

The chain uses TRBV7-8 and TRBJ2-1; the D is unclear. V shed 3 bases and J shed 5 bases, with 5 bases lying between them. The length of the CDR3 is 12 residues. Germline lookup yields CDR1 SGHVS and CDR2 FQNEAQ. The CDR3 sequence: CASSFIDNEQFF. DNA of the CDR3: TGTGCCAGCAGCTTTATTGACAATGAGCAGTTCTTC. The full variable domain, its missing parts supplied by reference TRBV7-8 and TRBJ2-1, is GAGVSQSPRYKVAKRGQDVALRCDPISGHVSLFWYQQALGQGPEFLTYFQNEAQLDKSGLPSDRFFAERPEGSVSTLKIQRTQQEDSAVYLCASSFIDNEQFFGPGTRLTVL.

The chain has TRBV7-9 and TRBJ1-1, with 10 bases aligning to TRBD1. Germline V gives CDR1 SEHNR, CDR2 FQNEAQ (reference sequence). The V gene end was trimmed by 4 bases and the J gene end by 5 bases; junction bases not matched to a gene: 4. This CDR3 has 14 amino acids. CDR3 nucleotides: TGTGCCAGCAGCTCCCGACAGGGGGCGACTGAAGCTTTCTTT. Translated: CASSSRQGATEAFF.

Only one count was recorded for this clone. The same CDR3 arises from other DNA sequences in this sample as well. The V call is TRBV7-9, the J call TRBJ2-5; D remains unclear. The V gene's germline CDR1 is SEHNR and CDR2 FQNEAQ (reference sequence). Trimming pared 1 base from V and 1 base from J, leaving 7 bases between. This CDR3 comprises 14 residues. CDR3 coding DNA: TGTGCCAGCAGCTTAGTGGGCAGCCAAGAGACCCAGTACTTC. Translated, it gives CASSLVGSQETQYF.

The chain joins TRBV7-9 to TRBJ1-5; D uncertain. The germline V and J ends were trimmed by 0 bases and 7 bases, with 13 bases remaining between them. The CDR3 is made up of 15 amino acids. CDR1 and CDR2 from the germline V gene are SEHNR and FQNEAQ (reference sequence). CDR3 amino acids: CASSLAGYGEQPQHF. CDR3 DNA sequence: TGTGCCAGCAGCTTAGCAGGGTACGGGGAACAGCCCCAGCATTTT.

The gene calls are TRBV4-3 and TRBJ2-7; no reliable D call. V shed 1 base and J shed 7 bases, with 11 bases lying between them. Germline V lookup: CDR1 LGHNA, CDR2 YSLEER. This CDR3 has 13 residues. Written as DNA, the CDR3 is TGCGCCAGCAGCCAAGCTCGGCAGCGTGAGCAGTACTTC. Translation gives CASSQARQREQYF.

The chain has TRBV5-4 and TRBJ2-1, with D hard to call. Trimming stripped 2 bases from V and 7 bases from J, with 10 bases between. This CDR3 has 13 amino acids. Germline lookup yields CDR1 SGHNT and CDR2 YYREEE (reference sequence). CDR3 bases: TGTGCCAGCAGCTTTGGTTTCGGGAATGAGCAGTTCTTC. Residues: CASSFGFGNEQFF.

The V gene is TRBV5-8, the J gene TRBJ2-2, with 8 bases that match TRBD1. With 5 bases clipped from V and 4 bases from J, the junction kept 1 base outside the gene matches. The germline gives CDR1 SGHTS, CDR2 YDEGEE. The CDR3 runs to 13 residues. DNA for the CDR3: TGTGCCAGCAGGCAGGGGGCCACCGGGGAGCTGTTTTTT. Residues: CASRQGATGELFF.

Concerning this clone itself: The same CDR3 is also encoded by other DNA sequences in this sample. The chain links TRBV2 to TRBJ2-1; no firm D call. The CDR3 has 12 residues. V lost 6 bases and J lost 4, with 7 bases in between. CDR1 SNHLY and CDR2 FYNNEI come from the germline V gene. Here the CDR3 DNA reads TGTGCCAGCAGGGGTTCGTACAATGAGCAGTTCTTC. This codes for CASRGSYNEQFF.

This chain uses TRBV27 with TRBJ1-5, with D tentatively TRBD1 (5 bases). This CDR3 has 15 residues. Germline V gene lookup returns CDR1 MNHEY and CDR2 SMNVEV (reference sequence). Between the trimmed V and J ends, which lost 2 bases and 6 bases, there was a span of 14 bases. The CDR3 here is CASSLVQGIFQPQHF. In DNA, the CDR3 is TGTGCCAGCAGTTTAGTCCAGGGTATATTTCAGCCCCAGCATTTT.

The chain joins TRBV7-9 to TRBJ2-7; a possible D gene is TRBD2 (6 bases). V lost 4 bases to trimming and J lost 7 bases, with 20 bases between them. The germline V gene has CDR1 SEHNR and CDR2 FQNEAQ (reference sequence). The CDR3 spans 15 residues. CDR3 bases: TGTGCCAGCAGCTGGGATAGCGGAGCCCCCTGGGAGCAGTACTTC. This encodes CASSWDSGAPWEQYF.

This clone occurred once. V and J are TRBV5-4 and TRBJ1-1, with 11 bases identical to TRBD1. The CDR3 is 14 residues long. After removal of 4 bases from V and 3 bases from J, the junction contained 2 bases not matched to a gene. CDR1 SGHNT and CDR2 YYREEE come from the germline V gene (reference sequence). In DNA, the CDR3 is TGTGCCAGCAGCGGGGGACAGGGGGACACTGAAGCTTTCTTT. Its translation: CASSGGQGDTEAFF.

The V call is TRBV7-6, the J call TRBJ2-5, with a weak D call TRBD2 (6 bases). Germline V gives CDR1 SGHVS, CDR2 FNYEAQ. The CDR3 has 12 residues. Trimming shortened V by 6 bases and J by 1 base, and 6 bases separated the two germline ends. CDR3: CASRGGQETQYF. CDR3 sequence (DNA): TGTGCCAGCAGGGGAGGCCAAGAGACCCAGTACTTC.

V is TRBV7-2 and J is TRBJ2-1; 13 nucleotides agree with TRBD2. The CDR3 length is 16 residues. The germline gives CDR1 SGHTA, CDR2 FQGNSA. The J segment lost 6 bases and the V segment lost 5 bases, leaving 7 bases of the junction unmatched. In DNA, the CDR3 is TGTGCCAGCAGCCTTACGGGACTAGCGGGACTCAATGAGCAGTTCTTC. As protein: CASSLTGLAGLNEQFF.

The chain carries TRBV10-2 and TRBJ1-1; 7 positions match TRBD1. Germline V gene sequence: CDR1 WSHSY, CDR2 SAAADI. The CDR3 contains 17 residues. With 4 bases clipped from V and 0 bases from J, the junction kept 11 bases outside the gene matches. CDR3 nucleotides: TGCGCCAGCAGTGGTAACTGGGACAGACCCCTGAACACTGAAGCTTTCTTT. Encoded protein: CASSGNWDRPLNTEAFF.

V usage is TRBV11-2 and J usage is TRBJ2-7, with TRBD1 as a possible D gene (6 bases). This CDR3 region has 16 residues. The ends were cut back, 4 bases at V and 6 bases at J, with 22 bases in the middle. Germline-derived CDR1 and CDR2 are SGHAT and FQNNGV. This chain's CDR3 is CASSSIQGRGAAEQYF. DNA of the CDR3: TGTGCCAGCAGCTCAATACAGGGCCGGGGAGCTGCCGAGCAGTACTTC.

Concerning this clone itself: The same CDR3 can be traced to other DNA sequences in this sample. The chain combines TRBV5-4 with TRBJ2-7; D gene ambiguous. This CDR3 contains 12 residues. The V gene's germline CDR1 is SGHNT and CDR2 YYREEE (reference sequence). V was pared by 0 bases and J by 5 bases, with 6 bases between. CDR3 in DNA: TGTGCCAGCAGCTTGGGTGGGGACGAGCAGTACTTC. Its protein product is CASSLGGDEQYF.

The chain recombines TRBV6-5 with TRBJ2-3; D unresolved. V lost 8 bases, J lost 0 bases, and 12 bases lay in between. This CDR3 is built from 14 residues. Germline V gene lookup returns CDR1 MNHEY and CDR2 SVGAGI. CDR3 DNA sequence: TGTGCCAGCCAGAAAGGATGGAGCACAGATACGCAGTATTTT. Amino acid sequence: CASQKGWSTDTQYF.

The chain's CDR3 is CASKASSQETQYF. In DNA, the CDR3 is TGCGCCAGCAAGGCTAGCAGCCAAGAGACCCAGTACTTC. This chain links TRBV5-1 with TRBJ2-5, with TRBD2 as a possible D gene (5 bases). V gave up 6 bases and J gave up 1 base, with 10 bases separating them. This CDR3 spans 13 amino acids. CDR1 is SGHRS, CDR2 YFSETQ, per germline.

The CDR3 region is CASSDGGLAKDTQYF. In nucleotides, the CDR3 is TGTGCCAGCAGCGACGGAGGACTAGCGAAAGATACGCAGTATTTT. The J gene is TRBJ2-3, the V gene TRBV7-9; 9 bases map to TRBD2. CDR1 is SEHNR, CDR2 FQNEAQ, per germline (reference sequence). With 5 bases clipped from V and 5 bases from J, the junction kept 8 bases outside the gene matches. The CDR3 runs 15 residues.